Below are 6 T cell receptor beta chains sequenced from a single sample in a study of blood T cell repertoires in COVID-19. Here immunoSEQ multiplex PCR was the method, and the copy in TCRdb shows in-frame clones only, minus some. The profile shows roughly 190,000 clones, about 80% of them singletons. The sequenced material came from PBMCs or T cells enriched from blood (not recorded which). Source of these receptors: a woman aged 55-75 years with acute COVID-19.

This clone was found a few times. The chain uses TRBV27 and TRBJ2-7; 8 positions agree with TRBD2. This CDR3 comprises 14 residues. Losses at the gene ends were 6 bases for V and 4 bases for J; bases not matched to a gene: 8. CDR1 MNHEY and CDR2 SMNVEV come from the germline V gene (reference sequence). CDR3 protein: CASSPAGGRYEQYF. As DNA, the CDR3 is TGTGCCAGCAGCCCGGCTGGCGGGAGGTACGAGCAGTACTTC.

Notes on this clone: Relative to the germline gene, one junction end is altered; a read error may explain this. This chain joins TRBV6-2 or TRBV6-3 and TRBJ2-6; D is unclear. The CDR3 is made up of 14 amino acids. Germline CDR1 MNHEY, CDR2 SVGEGT. The CDR3 loop is CASSNSPRYNVLTF. The CDR3 bases are TGTGCCAGCAGTAACTCCCCCCGCTACAACGTCCTGACTTTC.

The rearrangement links TRBV9 to TRBJ1-5, with a possible D match to TRBD1 (6 bases). The CDR3 has 15 residues. Trimming cost V 3 bases and J 5 bases, with 15 bases left between them. The germline V gene has CDR1 SGDLS and CDR2 YYNGEE. The DNA of the CDR3 is TGTGCCAGCAGCGGAGGTGAGGGGGAACATCAGCCCCAGCATTTT. Translating gives CASSGGEGEHQPQHF.

CDR3 sequence: CASSPGAGAQHF. For the CDR3, the DNA is TGTGCCAGCAGCCCGGGGGCGGGGGCCCAGCATTTT. J is TRBJ1-5 and V is TRBV5-6; weak D call: TRBD1 (6 bases). V gave up 4 bases and J gave up 11 bases, with 13 bases separating them. Germline CDR1 and CDR2: SGHDT and YYEEEE. CDR3 length: 12 residues.

This clone is a singleton in its sample. The chain couples TRBV19 to TRBJ1-5; D is ambiguous. Germline values: CDR1 LNHDA, CDR2 SQIVND (reference sequence). The CDR3 has 13 residues. The V end was cut by 3 bases, the J end by 10 bases, with 13 bases between. The CDR3 coding sequence is TGTGCCAGTAGTATTTCTGCCGGGAGCCCCCAGCATTTT. Translated, it gives CASSISAGSPQHF. The whole variable domain, remainder taken from reference TRBV19 and TRBJ1-5, is DGGITQSPKYLFRKEGQNVTLSCEQNLNHDAMYWYRQDPGQGLRLIYYSQIVNDFQKGDIAEGYSVSREKKESFPLTVTSAQKNPTAFYLCASSISAGSPQHFGDGTRLSIL.

The chain recombines TRBV11-2 with TRBJ2-2; 10 positions agree with TRBD2. Unmatched junction bases numbered 4, after V lost 1 base and J lost 5 bases. Germline loops: CDR1 SGHAT, CDR2 FQNNGV. This CDR3 contains 16 residues. The CDR3: CASSLALAGVTGELFF. CDR3 DNA: TGTGCCAGCAGCTTAGCCCTAGCGGGGGTTACCGGGGAGCTGTTTTTT.